Each of the 11 T cell receptor beta chains below was sequenced from the same sample in a study of pediatric ulcerative colitis. Libraries were prepared by immunoSEQ multiplex PCR; TCRdb keeps only in-frame clonotypes and omits some of them. The table has 60,000 to 75,000 clones, 70% to 80% seen once. Material for sequencing was blood. Every receptor here comes from a boy aged 10-17 years with moderate ulcerative colitis.

The V and J genes are TRBV2 and TRBJ1-2; TRBD1 aligns across 8 bases. In germline, CDR1 is SNHLY, CDR2 FYNNEI. The CDR3 length is 12 residues. With V trimmed by 7 bases and J by 8 bases, 6 bases remained unmatched. CDR3 nucleotides: TGTGCCAGCATAACAGGGGGAGAGGGCTACACCTTC. Its protein product is CASITGGEGYTF.

The J gene is TRBJ1-2, the V gene TRBV7-9; 7 nucleotides line up with TRBD1. The CDR3 loop spans 12 amino acids. Unmatched junction bases numbered 13, after V lost 10 bases and J lost 11 bases. CDR1 is SEHNR and CDR2 is FQNEAQ in the germline V gene (reference sequence). As DNA, the CDR3 is TGTGCCAACCCGGACAGGAGTGGAGGGTACACCTTC. It yields the protein CANPDRSGGYTF.

This clone was observed a few times. This sequence joins TRBV2 and TRBJ2-7; D perhaps matches TRBD1 (6 bases). Germline CDR1 is SNHLY and CDR2 is FYNNEI. Trimming removed 8 bases at V and 3 bases at J, with 14 bases between. There are 13 residues in the CDR3. The DNA for the CDR3 is TGTGCCAGCCAATTAGGGGGATTCTACGAGCAGTACTTC. Protein: CASQLGGFYEQYF.

The chain combines TRBV30 with TRBJ2-7; D may match TRBD1 or TRBD2 (6 bases each). Germline CDR1 reads GTSNPN; CDR2 reads SVGIG (reference sequence). CDR3 length equals 14 residues. Deletions cut 2 bases from V and 0 bases from J, with 11 bases between. The CDR3 DNA reads TGTGCCTGGAGTCCGGGGGCACTCTCCTACGAGCAGTACTTC. Its protein product is CAWSPGALSYEQYF.

The rearrangement links TRBV10-3 to TRBJ2-7, with 8 bases aligning to TRBD1. The CDR3 runs to 13 residues. The germline gives CDR1 ENHRY, CDR2 SYGVKD. With 8 bases clipped from V and 5 bases from J, the junction kept 8 bases outside the gene matches. The CDR3, as DNA: TGTGCCATCCTCGGACAGGGTTTCGACGAGCAGTACTTC. Translating it yields CAILGQGFDEQYF.

The gene calls are TRBV2 and TRBJ2-4; 14 bases map to TRBD2. CDR1 is SNHLY and CDR2 is FYNNEI in the germline V gene. V shed 6 bases, J shed 4 bases, and the junction held 5 bases outside the gene matches. The CDR3 totals 16 residues. CDR3 bases: TGTGCCAGCAGCCCGACTAGCGGGGGGGTAAAAAACATTCAGTACTTC. Its protein is CASSPTSGGVKNIQYF.

The chain has TRBV13 and TRBJ1-1, with 11 nucleotides matching TRBD1. The V and J ends lost 6 bases and 8 bases, in that order; junction bases with no gene match: 5. Germline CDR1 is PRHDT and CDR2 is FYEKMQ (reference sequence). This CDR3 is built from 13 residues. The CDR3 bases are TGTGCCAGCAGGGACAGGGGGCTAGCGGAAGCTTTCTTT. Protein product: CASRDRGLAEAFF.

The chain links TRBV18 to TRBJ2-3; 8 nucleotides align to TRBD1. The CDR3 spans 15 residues. V trimming: 2 bases; J trimming: 6 bases; junction bases outside the gene matches: 7. Per the germline V gene, CDR1 is KGHSH and CDR2 is LQKENI. The CDR3 DNA follows: TGTGCCAGCTCACCAAGGGGACAGGAGTGGGATACGCAGTATTTT. This codes for CASSPRGQEWDTQYF.

The rearrangement links TRBV18 to TRBJ1-2, with no clear D. Trimming took 3 bases from V and 8 from J, leaving 16 bases between them. Germline CDR1 is KGHSH and CDR2 is LQKENI. This CDR3 spans 14 amino acids. The CDR3 spells CASSPSDPLRGYTF. The CDR3 coding sequence is TGTGCCAGCTCACCCTCGGACCCCCTGAGGGGCTACACCTTC.

The chain has TRBV4-3 and TRBJ2-1; tentative D call: TRBD2 (6 bases). Trimming removed 2 bases at V and 3 bases at J, with 17 bases between. Germline values: CDR1 LGHNA, CDR2 YSLEER. The CDR3 is 17 residues long. Written as DNA, the CDR3 is TGCGCCAGCAGCCAACTCTCCGGGAGTATTGACTACAATGAGCAGTTCTTC. Amino acid sequence: CASSQLSGSIDYNEQFF.

The genes are TRBV6-4 and TRBJ1-2; possibly TRBD1 for D (5 bases). The CDR3 extends over 13 amino acids. The V end was cut by 2 bases, the J end by 5 bases, with 9 bases between. CDR1 is MRHNA, CDR2 SNTAGT, per germline. CDR3 in amino acids: CASSDGGAYGYTF. CDR3 nucleotides: TGTGCCAGCAGTGACGGGGGAGCTTATGGCTACACCTTC.